The clone carrying this TCR beta chain has a count of ten or more. What it binds is unknown. The entry originates in a study of CD8 T cells in ankylosing spondylitis. Study outcomes and limitations: Researchers reportedly found disease-linked clones significantly enriched in matched ankylosing spondylitis synovial fluid. Typical of ankylosing spondylitis blood, it appeared, was a TCR beta motif of eight highly homologous variants. A number of the motif variants had already been described in reactive arthritis synovial fluid and blood.

Quantitative 5'-RACE with molecular barcodes was used to make the TCR beta libraries. TCRdb used MiXCR to reprocess the 5' RACE reads, holding one entry per CDR3 protein. The sample gives some 200,000 distinct CDR3 sequences, 25% to 30% of which show up once; approximately 6.6% is in the top ten. The CDR3 is made up of 14 amino acids. The germline V gene has CDR1 MNHNS and CDR2 SASEGT. The V end lost 6 bases, the J end lost 10 bases, and 20 bases lay between the germline ends. This TCR was sampled from a male donor with ankylosing spondylitis or in good health (not recorded which). This rearrangement joins TRBV6-1 to TRBJ2-3; D is perhaps TRBD1 or TRBD2 (5 bases each). The sample was blood, either unsorted or a sorted T cell fraction (not recorded which). CDR3: CASSPFGTSVPQYF. CDR3 bases: TGTGCCAGCAGCCCGTTCGGGACCTCAGTTCCGCAGTATTTT.